This T cell receptor beta chain was identified during a study of blood T cell repertoires in COVID-19. Measured with immunoSEQ multiplex PCR; TCRdb has only the in-frame clones, and not every one. The sample contains around 140,000 clones, 80% to 90% of which appear only once. Participants' own reports of clinical history determined their cohort assignment. Donors of Cohort 3 who recovered were those that had two negative PCRs, clearance, or symptom resolution. Trimming cost V 11 bases and J 7 bases; bases outside gene matches: 6. The CDR3 contains 13 residues. The germline CDR1 and CDR2 sequences are SNHLY and FYNNEI.

The specimen sequenced was PBMCs or T cells enriched from blood (not recorded which). V and J are TRBV2 and TRBJ1-6; 9 positions agree with TRBD1. The receptor was derived from a man in his 60s who had recovered from COVID-19. CDR3 protein: CAGDGQGNSPLHF. CDR3 nucleotide sequence: TGTGCCGGGGATGGACAGGGGAATTCACCCCTCCACTTT.